The following is a T cell receptor beta chain sequence with its context. Its antigen is currently unknown. The data stem from a study of shared clonotypes between healthy human individuals. The overall study: Each donor contributed plates that comprised three CD4 naive, three CD4 memory, two CD8 naive and one CD8 memory.

Overall study findings and caveats: Clonotypes that were shared across a few donors made up roughly 5.2% of naive CD4 clonotypes.

This table comes from immunoSEQ multiplex PCR, and its TCRdb copy is limited to in-frame clones, with some not included. The sample lists about 1.5 million clones, nearly 99% occurring once. The V gene end was trimmed by 4 bases and the J gene end by 4 bases; junction bases not matched to a gene: 4. The CDR3 contains 14 residues. Germline loops: CDR1 SEHNR, CDR2 FQNEAQ (reference sequence). The sequenced sample was naive CD4+ T cells sorted from blood. Subset noted: CD45RA+ positively selected. The clonotype was recovered from a man aged 30-40 years in good health. V and J are TRBV7-9 and TRBJ2-1; 7 positions agree with TRBD1. The CDR3 region has the DNA TGTGCCAGCAGCTACAGACAGGGTTACAATGAGCAGTTCTTC. The encoded protein is CASSYRQGYNEQFF.